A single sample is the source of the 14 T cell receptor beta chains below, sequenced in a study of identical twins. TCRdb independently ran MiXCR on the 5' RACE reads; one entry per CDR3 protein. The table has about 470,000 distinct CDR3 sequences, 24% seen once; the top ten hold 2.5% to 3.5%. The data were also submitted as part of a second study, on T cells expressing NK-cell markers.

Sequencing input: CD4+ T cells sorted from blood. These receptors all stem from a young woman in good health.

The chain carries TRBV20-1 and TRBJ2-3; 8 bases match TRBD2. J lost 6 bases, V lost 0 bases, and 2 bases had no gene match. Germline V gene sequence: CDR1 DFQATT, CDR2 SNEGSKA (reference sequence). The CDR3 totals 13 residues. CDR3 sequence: CSARDGGRDTQYF. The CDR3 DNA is TGCAGTGCTAGAGATGGCGGGAGGGATACGCAGTATTTT.

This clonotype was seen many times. This CDR3 reads CASSPDTGDQPQHF. The DNA for the CDR3 is TGCGCCAGCAGCCCCGACACGGGGGACCAGCCCCAGCATTTT. V is TRBV5-1 and J is TRBJ1-5, with D possibly TRBD1 on 5 matching bases. The germline V and J ends were trimmed by 4 bases and 7 bases, with 15 bases remaining between them. Germline CDR1 is SGHRS and CDR2 is YFSETQ. CDR3 length: 14 amino acids.

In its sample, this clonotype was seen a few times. The CDR3, as DNA: TGTGCCAGCAGCCAATCTAGCGCCGGTGATACGCAGTATTTT. Encoded protein: CASSQSSAGDTQYF. V gene TRBV3-1 combines with J gene TRBJ2-3; TRBD2 is a possible D gene (6 bases). V was cut by 2 bases and J by 6 bases, with 12 bases left in between. There are 14 residues in the CDR3. Germline V gives CDR1 LGHDT, CDR2 YNNKEL (reference sequence).

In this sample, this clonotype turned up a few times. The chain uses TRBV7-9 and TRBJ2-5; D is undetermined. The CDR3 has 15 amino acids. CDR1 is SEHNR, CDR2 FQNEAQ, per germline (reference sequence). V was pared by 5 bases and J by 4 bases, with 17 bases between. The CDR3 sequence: CASSGRDIVRETQYF. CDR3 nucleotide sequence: TGTGCCAGCAGCGGACGAGATATAGTTCGAGAGACCCAGTACTTC.

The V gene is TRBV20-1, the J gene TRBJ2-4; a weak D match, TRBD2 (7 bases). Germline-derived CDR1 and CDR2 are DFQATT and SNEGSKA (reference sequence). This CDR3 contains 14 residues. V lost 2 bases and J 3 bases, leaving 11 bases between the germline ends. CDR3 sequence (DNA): TGCAGTGCTAGAAGGGGGGGCGGCAAAAACATTCAGTACTTC. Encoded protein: CSARRGGGKNIQYF.

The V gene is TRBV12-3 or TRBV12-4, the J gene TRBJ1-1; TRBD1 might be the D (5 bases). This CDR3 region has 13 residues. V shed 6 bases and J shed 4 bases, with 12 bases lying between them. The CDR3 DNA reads TGTGCCAGCAGGATGACAGCGGGCACTGAAGCTTTCTTT. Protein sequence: CASRMTAGTEAFF.

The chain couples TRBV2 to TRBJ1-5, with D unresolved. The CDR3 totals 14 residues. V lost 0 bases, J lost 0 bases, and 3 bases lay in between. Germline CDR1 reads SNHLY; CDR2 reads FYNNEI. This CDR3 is CASSEATSNQPQHF. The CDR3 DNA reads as TGTGCCAGCAGTGAAGCCACTAGCAATCAGCCCCAGCATTTT. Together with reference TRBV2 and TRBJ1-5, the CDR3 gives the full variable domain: EPEVTQTPSHQVTQMGQEVILRCVPISNHLYFYWYRQILGQKVEFLVSFYNNEISEKSEIFDDQFSVERPDGSNFTLKIRSTKLEDSAMYFCASSEATSNQPQHFGDGTRLSIL.

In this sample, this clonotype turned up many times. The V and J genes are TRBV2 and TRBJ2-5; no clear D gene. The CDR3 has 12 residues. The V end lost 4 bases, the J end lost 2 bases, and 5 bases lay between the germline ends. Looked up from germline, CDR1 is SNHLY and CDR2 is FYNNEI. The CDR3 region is CASSVHQETQYF. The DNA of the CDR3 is TGTGCCAGCAGTGTACATCAAGAGACCCAGTACTTC.

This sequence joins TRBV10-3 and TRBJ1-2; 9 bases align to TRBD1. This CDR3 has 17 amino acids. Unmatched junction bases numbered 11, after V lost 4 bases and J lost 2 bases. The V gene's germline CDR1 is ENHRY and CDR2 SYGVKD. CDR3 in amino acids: CAISALDRGFRNYGYTF. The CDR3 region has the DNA TGTGCCATCAGTGCCCTGGACAGGGGATTTAGGAACTATGGCTACACCTTC.

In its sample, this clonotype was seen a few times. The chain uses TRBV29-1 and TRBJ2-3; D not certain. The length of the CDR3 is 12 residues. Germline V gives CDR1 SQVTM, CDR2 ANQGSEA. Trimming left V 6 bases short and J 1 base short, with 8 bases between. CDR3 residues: CSVTDGTDTQYF. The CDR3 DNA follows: TGCAGCGTGACCGATGGCACAGATACGCAGTATTTT.

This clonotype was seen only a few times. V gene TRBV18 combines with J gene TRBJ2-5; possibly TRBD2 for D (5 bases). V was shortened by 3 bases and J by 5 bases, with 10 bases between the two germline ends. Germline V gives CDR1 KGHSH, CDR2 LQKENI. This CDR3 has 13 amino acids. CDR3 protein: CASSPERVETQYF. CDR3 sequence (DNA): TGTGCCAGCTCACCCGAGAGGGTCGAGACCCAGTACTTC.

Written as DNA, the CDR3 is TGTGCCAGCAGTTTTCGTTCGGGCTTCTTACCCTACAATGAGCAGTTCTTC. This codes for CASSFRSGFLPYNEQFF. This sequence joins TRBV12-3 or TRBV12-4 and TRBJ2-1; D not resolved. CDR3 size: 17 residues. Trimming removed 3 bases from V and 2 bases from J, with 17 bases in between.

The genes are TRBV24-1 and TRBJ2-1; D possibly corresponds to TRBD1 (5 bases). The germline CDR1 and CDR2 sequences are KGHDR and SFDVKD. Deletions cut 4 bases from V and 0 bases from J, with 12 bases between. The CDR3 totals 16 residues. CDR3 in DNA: TGTGCCACCAGTGAGGTAGGCGACAGCTCCTACAATGAGCAGTTCTTC. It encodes CATSEVGDSSYNEQFF.

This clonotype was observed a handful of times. Here the CDR3 DNA reads TGCAGTGCCCTGGTAGCGGGGGGGCCAGATACGCAGTATTTT. This translates into CSALVAGGPDTQYF. V and J are TRBV20-1 and TRBJ2-3; 11 positions match TRBD2. The CDR3 contains 14 residues. Germline loops: CDR1 DFQATT, CDR2 SNEGSKA (reference sequence). V dropped 6 bases and J dropped 4; count of bases not matched to a gene: 6.